This record looks at one TCR beta chain sequence and its context. The data stem from a study of cytomegalovirus exposure and HLA in healthy donors. Germline CDR1 SGHVS, CDR2 FQNEAQ. After removal of 2 bases from V and 4 bases from J, the junction contained 3 bases not matched to a gene. The CDR3 has 14 residues. Libraries were prepared by immunoSEQ multiplex PCR; TCRdb keeps only in-frame clonotypes and omits some of them. The sample yields approximately 170,000 clones, less than 95% seen once. The chain couples TRBV7-8 to TRBJ2-7; 9 bases match TRBD1. The sample was PBMCs. The receptor comes from a woman in her late teens or twenties in good health and CMV-seropositive. The CDR3 DNA follows: TGTGCCAGCAGCTTAAGACAGGGGGAGTACGAGCAGTACTTC. This codes for CASSLRQGEYEQYF.